This T cell receptor beta chain is from a study of shared clonotypes between healthy human individuals. Study-wide context: Donors had three CD4 naive, three CD4 memory, two CD8 naive and one CD8 memory plate apiece.

The CDR3 extends over 14 amino acids. CDR1 is MDHEN and CDR2 is SYDVKM in the germline V gene. J lost 5 bases, V lost 3 bases, and 3 bases had no gene match. Comment on this clone: Its antigen is still unknown.

Study observations and caveats: The sole specimen, blood, was sampled, and tissue repertoires likely differ. As a rule, naive subsets had a larger estimated richness than memory subsets.

The authors distributed each subset's genomic DNA evenly over several immunoSEQ plates. Profiled with immunoSEQ multiplex PCR; TCRdb holds only in-frame clones, not every one. This table holds a few million clones, around nine tenths found once. This TCR was sampled from a man aged 18 to 30 in good health. The sample consisted of naive CD4+ T cells sorted from blood. Subset noted: CD45RA+ positively selected. The J gene is TRBJ2-1, the V gene TRBV28, with TRBD2 matching over 8 bases. DNA of the CDR3: TGTGCCAGCAGTTTCCCACTAGCGGACAATGAGCAGTTCTTC. Translating it yields CASSFPLADNEQFF.